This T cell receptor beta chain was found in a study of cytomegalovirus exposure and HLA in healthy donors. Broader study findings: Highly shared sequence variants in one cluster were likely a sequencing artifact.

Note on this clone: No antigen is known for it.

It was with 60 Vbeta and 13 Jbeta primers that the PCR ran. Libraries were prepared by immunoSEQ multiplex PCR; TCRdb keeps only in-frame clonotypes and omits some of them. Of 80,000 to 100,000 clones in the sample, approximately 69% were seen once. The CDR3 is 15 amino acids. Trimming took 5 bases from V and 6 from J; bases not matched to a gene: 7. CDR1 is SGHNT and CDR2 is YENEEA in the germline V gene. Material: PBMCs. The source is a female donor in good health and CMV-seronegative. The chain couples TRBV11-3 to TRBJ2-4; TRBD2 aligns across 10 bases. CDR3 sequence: CASSPSLAGVNIQYF. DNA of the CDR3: TGTGCCAGCAGCCCCTCGCTAGCGGGGGTAAACATTCAGTACTTC.